The 27 T cell receptor beta chains presented below share a single source sample, sequenced in a study of shared clonotypes between healthy human individuals (dated by TCRdb to 2018 to 2020). Library method: the immunoSEQ multiplex PCR assay. The clones in this table, taken by TCRdb from immuneACCESS, are in-frame only. Not every clone is retained; where verified, under half of the shortfall comes from an unresolved V gene, and the cause of the rest is unknown. The sample yields roughly 1,000,000 clones; about 84% were counted once. The ten largest clones represent around 0.61% of the sample. Specimen: memory CD4+ T cells from PBMCs. According to the study, the label for this sample's cell subset or site signals: CD45RA-negative fraction. These receptors were taken from a young man in good health. Some clones in this sample may be carry-over from other donors' samples.

The CDR3 nucleotides read TGTGCCAGCAGTTACGCTGGCGGGCCTCCGCCTGATACGCAGTATTTT. Amino acids: CASSYAGGPPPDTQYF. The rearrangement links TRBV6-8 to TRBJ2-3; TRBD2 might be the D (5 bases). This CDR3 has 16 residues. The V gene's germline CDR1 is MNHGY and CDR2 SAAAGT. Trimming shortened V by 2 bases and J by 6 bases, and 18 bases separated the two germline ends.

Details on this clone: Within the sample, other DNA sequences also encode this same CDR3. V is TRBV27 and J is TRBJ1-5; D is unresolved. The CDR3 consists of 13 residues. The V gene's germline CDR1 is MNHEY and CDR2 SMNVEV (reference sequence). V lost 3 bases, J lost 0 bases, and 3 bases lay in between. CDR3 DNA sequence: TGTGCCAGCAGTTTCTCTAGCAATCAGCCCCAGCATTTT. It codes for CASSFSSNQPQHF.

Comments on this clone: This may arise from a read error, as a much more abundant clone is one base away. The same CDR3 can be traced to other DNA sequences in this sample. The chain employs TRBV6-5 and TRBJ1-1; 11 bases are shared with TRBD1. Germline V gene sequence: CDR1 MNHEY, CDR2 SVGAGI. The CDR3 sequence is 14 residues long. V lost 6 bases and J lost 5; bases outside the gene matches: 5. The CDR3 protein is CASSPDRGRTEAFF. CDR3 sequence (DNA): TGTGCCAGCAGCCCGGACAGGGGGCGGACTGAAGCTTTCTTT.

In its sample, this clone was seen a few times. The V and J genes are TRBV9 and TRBJ1-1; no reliable D call. CDR3 length: 16 residues. The V end was cut by 4 bases, the J end by 0 bases, with 16 bases between. The V gene's germline CDR1 is SGDLS and CDR2 YYNGEE. The CDR3 sequence is CASSPRGGSMNTEAFF. The DNA of the CDR3 is TGTGCCAGCAGCCCCCGCGGAGGGAGTATGAACACTGAAGCTTTCTTT.

This clone appeared once. J is TRBJ2-1 and V is TRBV2, with D possibly being TRBD1 (5 bases). V was cut by 2 bases and J by 13 bases, with 15 bases left in between. This CDR3 contains 13 residues. Germline values: CDR1 SNHLY, CDR2 FYNNEI. DNA for the CDR3: TGTGCCAGCAGTGAAACCCGCCAGGGTCATCAGTTCTTC. Translation gives CASSETRQGHQFF.

The rearrangement uses TRBV6-5 and TRBJ2-5, with D tentatively TRBD1 (6 bases). V lost 5 bases and J lost 7, with 20 bases in between. Germline-derived CDR1 and CDR2 are MNHEY and SVGAGI. This CDR3 region has 15 residues. The CDR3 DNA reads as TGTGCCAGCAGTAAGGGGGAAGGGGGTGTAGGGACCCAGTACTTC. It codes for CASSKGEGGVGTQYF.

This clone came up once. J is TRBJ2-7 and V is TRBV7-9; no reliable D call. CDR3 length: 19 amino acids. Trimming shortened V by 2 bases and J by 1 base, and 24 bases separated the two germline ends. Germline-derived CDR1 and CDR2 are SEHNR and FQNEAQ (reference sequence). This chain's CDR3 is CASSLRMLGPPFGSYEQYF. The CDR3 DNA sequence: TGTGCCAGCAGCTTACGGATGTTAGGGCCACCATTTGGGTCCTACGAGCAGTACTTC.

The chain joins TRBV19 to TRBJ1-1; the D is unclear. The germline V gene encodes CDR1 LNHDA and CDR2 SQIVND (reference sequence). The CDR3 length is 15 residues. Between the trimmed V and J ends, which lost 1 base and 2 bases, there was a span of 11 bases. In nucleotides, the CDR3 is TGTGCCAGTAGTATAGTTGGAGGCATTAACACTGAAGCTTTCTTT. It specifies CASSIVGGINTEAFF.

This chain connects TRBV9 to TRBJ2-2; D is ambiguous. V was shortened by 0 bases and J by 7 bases, with 7 bases between the two germline ends. CDR3 length: 13 amino acids. CDR1 is SGDLS, CDR2 YYNGEE, per germline. In DNA form, the CDR3 reads TGTGCCAGCAGCGTAGGCTTGGGCGGGGAGCTGTTTTTT. It yields the protein CASSVGLGGELFF.

This clone turned up a few times. This chain connects TRBV4-2 to TRBJ2-2; the match to TRBD2 covers 13 bases. The CDR3 sequence is 17 residues long. J lost 3 bases, V lost 4 bases, and 5 bases had no gene match. Germline V gives CDR1 LGHNA, CDR2 YNFKEQ. The CDR3 coding sequence is TGTGCCAGCAGCCCAGGACTAGCGGGAGTCTACACCGGGGAGCTGTTTTTT. It yields the protein CASSPGLAGVYTGELFF.

The CDR3 spells CASSLFGLMVGDTQYF. CDR3 coding DNA: TGTGCCAGCAGCCTCTTTGGGCTAATGGTGGGAGATACGCAGTATTTT. The V gene is TRBV7-2, the J gene TRBJ2-3; D unclear. This CDR3 contains 16 residues. Germline lookup yields CDR1 SGHTA and CDR2 FQGNSA. Between the trimmed V and J ends, which lost 5 bases and 5 bases, there was a span of 20 bases.

This sequence joins TRBV27 and TRBJ2-7; 7 nucleotides agree with TRBD2. Germline CDR1 is MNHEY and CDR2 is SMNVEV (reference sequence). This CDR3 region has 14 residues. Losses at the gene ends were 8 bases for V and 4 bases for J; bases not matched to a gene: 11. In DNA, the CDR3 is TGTGCCAGCCTCATTTGGCGGGGGACTTACGAGCAGTACTTC. This gives the protein CASLIWRGTYEQYF.

This chain links TRBV7-2 with TRBJ1-4, with TRBD1 as a possible D gene (5 bases). This CDR3 comprises 15 residues. Germline V lookup: CDR1 SGHTA, CDR2 FQGNSA. V was pared by 5 bases and J by 7 bases, with 17 bases between. The CDR3 reads CASSQGPGFGEKLFF. The CDR3 DNA reads as TGTGCCAGCAGCCAGGGACCAGGGTTTGGTGAAAAACTGTTTTTT.

Comments on this clone: This specimen includes other DNA sequences encoding the same CDR3. The chain combines TRBV15 with TRBJ1-3; possibly TRBD1 for D (5 bases). CDR3 length: 15 residues. Deletions cut 6 bases from V and 0 bases from J, with 12 bases between. Germline V gene sequence: CDR1 LNHNV, CDR2 YYDKDF (reference sequence). The CDR3: CATSRDSGSGNTIYF. CDR3 DNA sequence: TGTGCCACCAGTCGAGACAGCGGCTCTGGAAACACCATATATTTT.

The J gene is TRBJ2-5, the V gene TRBV19; D unclear. Trimming shortened V by 6 bases and J by 3 bases, and 23 bases separated the two germline ends. CDR3 size: 17 residues. CDR1 and CDR2 from the germline V gene are LNHDA and SQIVND (reference sequence). CDR3 region: CASSLRTGVGAEETQYF. CDR3 DNA: TGTGCCAGTAGCCTAAGGACGGGCGTGGGTGCGGAAGAGACCCAGTACTTC.

The chain is built from TRBV7-2 and TRBJ2-3; maybe TRBD2 (6 bases). The germline V gene has CDR1 SGHTA and CDR2 FQGNSA. Trimming stripped 1 base from V and 0 bases from J, with 11 bases between. This CDR3 contains 16 residues. The CDR3 sequence is CTSSLVGGISTDTQYF. For the CDR3, the DNA is TGTACCAGCAGCTTAGTTGGCGGGATAAGCACAGATACGCAGTATTTT.

The chain joins TRBV4-3 to TRBJ2-2; D gene unclear. The CDR3 is 12 residues long. V lost 0 bases to trimming and J lost 7 bases, with 3 bases between them. Germline CDR1 is LGHNA and CDR2 is YSLEER. The DNA of the CDR3 is TGCGCCAGCAGCCAAGATGGCGGGGAGCTGTTTTTT. Translation gives CASSQDGGELFF.

The V call is TRBV5-1, the J call TRBJ2-2; TRBD2 agrees at 13 bases. The trim removed 4 bases at V and 4 bases at J, leaving 7 bases unmatched. CDR1 is SGHRS and CDR2 is YFSETQ in the germline V gene. The CDR3 has 17 amino acids. The CDR3, as DNA: TGCGCCAGCAGCCCCGGACTAGCGGGAGTGGGCACCGGGGAGCTGTTTTTT. Translating it yields CASSPGLAGVGTGELFF.

This clone showed up just a few times. This chain uses TRBV2 with TRBJ1-5, with TRBD1 matching over 7 bases. Germline V gene lookup returns CDR1 SNHLY and CDR2 FYNNEI. CDR3 length: 14 residues. Trimming at V came to 3 bases and at J to 3 bases, leaving 2 bases not matched to a gene. Written as DNA, the CDR3 is TGTGCCAGCAGTGAGGACAGGATCAATCAGCCCCAGCATTTT. The encoded protein is CASSEDRINQPQHF.

The sample holds many counts of this clone. This sample includes further DNA sequences coding for the same CDR3. The chain joins TRBV30 to TRBJ2-3; D is uncertain. Germline assignment: CDR1 GTSNPN and CDR2 SVGIG (reference sequence). V was trimmed by 0 bases and J by 8 bases, leaving 12 bases between them. There are 13 residues in the CDR3. This CDR3 is CAWSVLGSGTQYF. The CDR3 nucleotides are TGTGCCTGGAGTGTACTGGGGTCGGGTACGCAGTATTTT.

The rearrangement uses TRBV7-2 and TRBJ2-3; D is unclear. The length of the CDR3 is 15 residues. Germline-derived CDR1 and CDR2 are SGHTA and FQGNSA. Trimming removed 4 bases from V and 0 bases from J, with 11 bases in between. CDR3 residues: CASSSRPPSTDTQYF. The CDR3 coding sequence is TGTGCCAGCAGCTCTCGTCCCCCGAGCACAGATACGCAGTATTTT. Filled out from reference TRBV7-2 and TRBJ2-3, the complete variable domain reads GAGVSQSPSNKVTEKGKDVELRCDPISGHTALYWYRQSLGQGLEFLIYFQGNSAPDKSGLPSDRFSAERTGGSVSTLTIQRTQQEDSAVYLCASSSRPPSTDTQYFGPGTRLTVL.

The J gene is TRBJ1-5, the V gene TRBV5-1; D not certain. Germline values: CDR1 SGHRS, CDR2 YFSETQ. CDR3 length equals 14 residues. V was pared by 1 base and J by 0 bases, with 5 bases between. CDR3 sequence: CASSLSGSNQPQHF. The CDR3 DNA follows: TGCGCCAGCAGCTTGAGCGGTAGCAATCAGCCCCAGCATTTT. The variable domain in full, completed from reference TRBV5-1 and TRBJ1-5, reads KAGVTQTPRYLIKTRGQQVTLSCSPISGHRSVSWYQQTPGQGLQFLFEYFSETQRNKGNFPGRFSGRQFSNSRSEMNVSTLELGDSALYLCASSLSGSNQPQHFGDGTRLSIL.

This clone occurred once. The chain uses TRBV5-1 and TRBJ1-1; D is ambiguous. V lost 3 bases and J 2 bases, leaving 11 bases between the germline ends. The CDR3 length is 14 residues. Germline V lookup: CDR1 SGHRS, CDR2 YFSETQ. In nucleotides, the CDR3 is TGCGCCAGCAGCTCTCACAGAGGTAACACTGAAGCTTTCTTT. Its protein product is CASSSHRGNTEAFF.

Of note for this clone: A much larger clone differs by one base, so this may be a read error. The sample has other DNA sequences that encode this CDR3 too. The chain has TRBV6-1 and TRBJ2-7; 7 nucleotides agree with TRBD2. Trimming removed 1 base from V and 0 bases from J; junction bases left unmatched: 0. This CDR3 region has 14 residues. CDR1 and CDR2 from the germline V gene are MNHNS and SASEGT. CDR3 in amino acids: CASSEGGSSYEQYF. CDR3 nucleotide sequence: TGTGCCAGCAGTGAAGGCGGGAGCTCCTACGAGCAGTACTTC.

This clone was picked up a small number of times. The V gene is TRBV7-9, the J gene TRBJ2-7; D is ambiguous. This CDR3 region has 12 residues. Germline CDR1 and CDR2: SEHNR and FQNEAQ (reference sequence). Trimming removed 3 bases at V and 4 bases at J, with 7 bases between. The CDR3 DNA reads as TGTGCCAGCAGCTTTGATGAGTACGAGCAGTACTTC. Translated: CASSFDEYEQYF.

This rearrangement joins TRBV28 to TRBJ2-1; a weak D match, TRBD1 (6 bases). Trimming left V 8 bases short and J 5 bases short, with 22 bases between. Germline lookup yields CDR1 MDHEN and CDR2 SYDVKM. This CDR3 has 16 residues. CDR3 in amino acids: CASRRGGDVRDNEQFF. The CDR3 nucleotides are TGTGCCAGCCGAAGAGGGGGTGATGTAAGGGACAATGAGCAGTTCTTC.

The chain carries TRBV18 and TRBJ2-5; tentative D call: TRBD2 (6 bases). The CDR3 contains 17 residues. V was cut by 0 bases and J by 1 base, with 15 bases left in between. The germline V gene has CDR1 KGHSH and CDR2 LQKENI. The CDR3 DNA reads as TGTGCCAGCTCACCACCGTTAGGAGTAGCGGCCCAAGAGACCCAGTACTTC. Amino acid sequence: CASSPPLGVAAQETQYF.